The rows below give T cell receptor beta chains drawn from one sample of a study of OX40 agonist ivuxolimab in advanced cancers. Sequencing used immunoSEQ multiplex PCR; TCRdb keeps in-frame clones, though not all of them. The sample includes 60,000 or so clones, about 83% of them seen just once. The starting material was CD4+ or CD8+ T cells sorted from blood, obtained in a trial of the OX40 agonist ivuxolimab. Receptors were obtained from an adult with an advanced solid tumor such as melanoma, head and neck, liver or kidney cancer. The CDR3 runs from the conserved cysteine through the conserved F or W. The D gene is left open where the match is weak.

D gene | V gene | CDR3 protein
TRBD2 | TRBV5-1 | CASSFSSGTYEQYF
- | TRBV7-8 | CASSLDRGETQYF
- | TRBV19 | CASSRQYGGNTIYF
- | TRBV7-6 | CASSLAARVWGEKLFF
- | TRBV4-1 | CASSQAVFSGNTIYF
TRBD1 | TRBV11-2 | CASSLTTGGPYEQYF
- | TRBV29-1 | CSVVSRGSAYEQYF
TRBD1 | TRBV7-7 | CASSHHGDRAFNQPQHF
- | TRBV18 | CASSGGEGYTEAFF
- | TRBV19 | CASSMDAGLNTGELFF
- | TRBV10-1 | CASSEGLRGEAFF
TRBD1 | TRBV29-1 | CSVAGQGVSYEQYF
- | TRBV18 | CASSPDKGGNTGELFF
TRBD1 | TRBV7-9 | CASSPDRVGANVLTF
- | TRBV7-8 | CASSLALGNQPQHF
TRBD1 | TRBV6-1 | CASRDGTGRIEKLFF